The clone carrying this TCR beta chain was counted at least ten times. The data are from a study of technical replicates of blood from a few donors. The data were produced by immunoSEQ multiplex PCR, yet TCRdb's version contains in-frame clones alone and is incomplete. The table records 91,000 or so clones, roughly 94% of them present only once. Trimming left V 1 base short and J 5 bases short, with 8 bases between. The CDR3 is 13 residues long. Germline V CDR1 and CDR2: SQVTM, ANQGSEA. The sequence came from a human donor in good health. V gene TRBV29-1 combines with J gene TRBJ2-2; D is ambiguous. Input material: T cells isolated from PBMCs. CDR3 protein: CSVEGLRTGELFF. DNA of the CDR3: TGCAGCGTTGAAGGTTTGAGGACCGGGGAGCTGTTTTTT.